The entry below gives a single T cell receptor (beta chain) sequence along with its context. Its antigen remains unknown. The data derive from a study of beta chain features in type 1 diabetes. Points from the study as a whole: Within each of all four CD4+ subsets, Type 1 diabetes patients had TCRB CDR3s that were moderately but significantly shorter. Type 1 diabetes patients had VDJ junctions that carried fewer insertions and more deletions.

The purity of all sorted populations exceeded 98%. Germline-derived CDR1 and CDR2 are MGHRA and YSYEKL. J lost 6 bases, V lost 3 bases, and 4 bases had no gene match. This CDR3 has 15 amino acids. All of the isolated RNA was reverse transcribed, so expressed TCRB transcripts were sequenced. Generated by immunoSEQ multiplex PCR, the TCRdb table keeps only in-frame clones and is missing some. The table has 250,000 to 350,000 clones, roughly 11% seen once. Sample: naive CD4+ T cells from blood. The gene calls are TRBV4-1 and TRBJ2-4; 11 bases align to TRBD1. The sequence was obtained from a woman in her twenties or thirties in good health. The CDR3 is CASSQWTGGLNIQYF. DNA for the CDR3: TGCGCCAGCAGCCAGTGGACAGGGGGCTTAAACATTCAGTACTTC.